This TCR beta chain emerged from a study of shared clonotypes between healthy human individuals. Points from the study as a whole: Between a handful of donors, naive CD4 clonotypes were shared at a level of around 5.1%.

In the case of this clone: The antigen remains unidentified.

Assay used: immunoSEQ multiplex PCR; TCRdb lists only in-frame clones, some missing. The repertoire has 2.5 million or so clones, approximately 90% of them found once; the top ten carry 0.13% to 0.15%. The sequence was collected from a man between 18 and 29 years old in good health. The sample taken for sequencing was naive CD4+ T cells sorted from blood. Documented subset: CD45RA+ positively selected.

CDR3 sequence: CASSLWGGDQPQHF. DNA of the CDR3: TGTGCCAGCAGCTTATGGGGTGGGGATCAGCCCCAGCATTTT. The chain carries TRBV7-9 and TRBJ1-5; the D is unclear. The CDR3 has 14 residues. CDR1 and CDR2 from the germline V gene are SEHNR and FQNEAQ (reference sequence). V was trimmed by 2 bases and J by 5 bases, leaving 10 bases between them. Drawing the rest from reference TRBV7-9 and TRBJ1-5, the complete variable domain is DTGVSQNPRHKITKRGQNVTFRCDPISEHNRLYWYRQTLGQGPEFLTYFQNEAQLEKSRLLSDRFSAERPKGSFSTLEIQRTEQGDSAMYLCASSLWGGDQPQHFGDGTRLSIL.